This T cell receptor (beta chain) was sequenced for a study of identifying expanded T cells in peripheral blood. Study-level results: About 1.2 clones differed between technical replicates, versus around 16 and 19 over time. Two-week clone count variance significantly increased as total template count grew.

The CDR3 contains 16 residues. From germline, CDR1 is LGHNA and CDR2 YNFKEQ. V dropped 0 bases and J dropped 4 bases, with 10 bases sitting between them. Collection occurred without any documented infections or immune events in donors. Sequencing was performed with immunoSEQ multiplex PCR; in TCRdb, only in-frame clones are kept and a portion is missing. The table has approximately 85,000 clones, roughly 81% seen once. About this clone: Its antigen is not known.

Sample: blood. This TCR was sampled from a person aged 18-69 years in good health. V usage is TRBV4-2 and J usage is TRBJ2-6; D tentatively reads TRBD1 or TRBD2 (5 bases each). The CDR3 DNA reads as TGTGCCAGCAGCCAAGAATTCGGGGCCGGGGCCAACGTCCTGACTTTC. The encoded protein is CASSQEFGAGANVLTF.